Sequencing of this T cell receptor beta chain was carried out in a study of beta chain features in type 1 diabetes. The study reverse transcribed the entire isolated RNA, so it sequenced expressed TCRB transcripts. Sequenced by immunoSEQ multiplex PCR; TCRdb stores in-frame clones only, minus some. The sample records about 620,000 clones, roughly 16% being singletons. All sorted populations exceeded 95% purity. The study, taken as a whole, reports: Shorter templates might be favored by PCR, equally in patients and controls. TCRB CDR3 length was moderately but significantly reduced in all four CD4+ subsets of Type 1 diabetes patients.

This clone came up a few times. Its antigen is currently unknown. Looked up from germline, CDR1 is MNHEY and CDR2 is SMNVEV (reference sequence). CDR3 size: 17 residues. Trimming at V came to 3 bases and at J to 1 base, leaving 8 bases not matched to a gene. The sample comprised naive CD4+ T cells from blood. This receptor was identified in a man aged 18 to 30 in good health. The V and J genes are TRBV27 and TRBJ1-5; 8 bases line up with TRBD1. The CDR3 protein is CASSFHGQGGSNQPQHF. The CDR3 DNA sequence: TGTGCCAGCAGTTTCCACGGACAGGGTGGGAGCAATCAGCCCCAGCATTTT.